This T cell receptor beta chain comes out of a study of blood T cell repertoires in COVID-19. The CDR3 has 13 amino acids. The ends lost 5 bases at V and 6 bases at J; junction bases unmatched: 6. Germline-derived CDR1 and CDR2 are SGHTA and FQGNSA. Only in-frame clones appear in the TCRdb table, and some are missing; sequencing was by immunoSEQ multiplex PCR. The sample records about 120,000 clones, 70% to 90% being singletons. The material sequenced was peripheral blood. The V call is TRBV7-2, the J call TRBJ2-5, with 7 bases identical to TRBD1. This receptor was taken from a woman at least 80 years old with acute or convalescent COVID-19. In nucleotides, the CDR3 is TGTGCCAGCAGCCCCGACAGGGCTAAGACCCAGTACTTC. It translates to CASSPDRAKTQYF.